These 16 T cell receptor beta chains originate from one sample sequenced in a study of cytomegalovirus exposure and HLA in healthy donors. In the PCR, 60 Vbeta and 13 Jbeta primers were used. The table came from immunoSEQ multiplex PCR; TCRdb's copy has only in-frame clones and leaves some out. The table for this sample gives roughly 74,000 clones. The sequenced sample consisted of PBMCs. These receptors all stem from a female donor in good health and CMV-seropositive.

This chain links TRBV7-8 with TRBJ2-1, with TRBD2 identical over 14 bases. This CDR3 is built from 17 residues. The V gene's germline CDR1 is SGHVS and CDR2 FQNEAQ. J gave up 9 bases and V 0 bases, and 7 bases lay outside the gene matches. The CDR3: CASSLAGGLAGESEQFF. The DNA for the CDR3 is TGTGCCAGCAGCTTAGCTGGGGGACTAGCGGGGGAGTCTGAGCAGTTCTTC.

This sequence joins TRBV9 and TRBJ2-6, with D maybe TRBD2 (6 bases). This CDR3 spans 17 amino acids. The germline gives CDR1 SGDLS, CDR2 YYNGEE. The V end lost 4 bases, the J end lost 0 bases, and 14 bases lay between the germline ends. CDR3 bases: TGTGCCAGCAGCCTCGGGGGAGTCAGCTCTGGGGCCAACGTCCTGACTTTC. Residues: CASSLGGVSSGANVLTF.

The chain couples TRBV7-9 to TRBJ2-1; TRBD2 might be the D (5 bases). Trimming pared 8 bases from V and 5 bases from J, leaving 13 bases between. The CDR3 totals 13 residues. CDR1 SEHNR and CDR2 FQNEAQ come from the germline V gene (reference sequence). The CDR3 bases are TGTGCCAGCCTCACGGCCGGGGACAATGAGCAGTTCTTC. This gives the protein CASLTAGDNEQFF.

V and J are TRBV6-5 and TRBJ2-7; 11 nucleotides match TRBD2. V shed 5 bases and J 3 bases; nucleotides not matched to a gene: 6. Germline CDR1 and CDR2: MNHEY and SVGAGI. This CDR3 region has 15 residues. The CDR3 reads CASSAPGLADYEQYF. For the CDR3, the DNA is TGTGCCAGCAGTGCACCGGGACTAGCGGACTACGAGCAGTACTTC.

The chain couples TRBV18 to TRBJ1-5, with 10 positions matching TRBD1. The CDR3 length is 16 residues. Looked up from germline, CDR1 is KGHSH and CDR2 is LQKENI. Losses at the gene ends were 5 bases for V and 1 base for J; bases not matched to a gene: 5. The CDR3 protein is CASSASTGGSNQPQHF. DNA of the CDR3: TGTGCCAGCTCAGCCTCGACAGGGGGCAGCAATCAGCCCCAGCATTTT.

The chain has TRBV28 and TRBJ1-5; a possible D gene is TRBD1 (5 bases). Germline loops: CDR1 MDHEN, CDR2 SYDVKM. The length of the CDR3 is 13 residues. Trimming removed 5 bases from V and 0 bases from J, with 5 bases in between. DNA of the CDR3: TGTGCCAGCAGTGACAGTAGCAATCAGCCCCAGCATTTT. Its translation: CASSDSSNQPQHF.

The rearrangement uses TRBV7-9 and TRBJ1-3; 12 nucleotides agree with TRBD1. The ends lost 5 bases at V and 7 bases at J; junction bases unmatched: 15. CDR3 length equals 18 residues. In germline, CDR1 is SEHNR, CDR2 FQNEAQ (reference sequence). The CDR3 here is CASSHYFAQGQGANTIYF. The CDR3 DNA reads TGTGCCAGCAGCCACTATTTTGCTCAGGGACAGGGGGCGAACACCATATATTTT.

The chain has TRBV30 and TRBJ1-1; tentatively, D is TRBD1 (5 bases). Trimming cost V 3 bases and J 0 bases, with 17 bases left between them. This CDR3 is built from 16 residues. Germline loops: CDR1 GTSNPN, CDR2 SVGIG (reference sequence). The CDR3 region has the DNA TGTGCCTGGAGGGGGCCCTCCTTGAGGATGAACACTGAAGCTTTCTTT. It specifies CAWRGPSLRMNTEAFF.

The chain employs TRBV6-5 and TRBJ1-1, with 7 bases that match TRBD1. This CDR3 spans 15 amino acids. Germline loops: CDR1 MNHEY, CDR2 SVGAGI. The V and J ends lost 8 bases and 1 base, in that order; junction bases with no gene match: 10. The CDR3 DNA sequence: TGTGCCAGCGTCAGGGGGGCAAAGGCGAACACTGAAGCTTTCTTT. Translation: CASVRGAKANTEAFF.

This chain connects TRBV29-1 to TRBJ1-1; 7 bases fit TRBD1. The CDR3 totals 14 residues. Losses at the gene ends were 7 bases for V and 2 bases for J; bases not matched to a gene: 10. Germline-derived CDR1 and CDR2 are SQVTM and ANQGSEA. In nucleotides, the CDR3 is TGCAGCGCACAAAAGACAGGGTTCAACACTGAAGCTTTCTTT. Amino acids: CSAQKTGFNTEAFF.

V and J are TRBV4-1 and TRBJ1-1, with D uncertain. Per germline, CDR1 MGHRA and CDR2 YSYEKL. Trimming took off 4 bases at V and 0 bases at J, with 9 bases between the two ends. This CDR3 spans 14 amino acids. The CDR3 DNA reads TGCGCCAGCAGCCCCCTTTTTTTGAACACTGAAGCTTTCTTT. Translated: CASSPLFLNTEAFF.

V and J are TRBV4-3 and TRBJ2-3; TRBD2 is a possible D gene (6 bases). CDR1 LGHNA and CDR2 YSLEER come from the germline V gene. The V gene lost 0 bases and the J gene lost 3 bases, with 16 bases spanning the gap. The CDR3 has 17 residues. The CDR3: CASSQDSPLARTDTQYF. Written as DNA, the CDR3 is TGCGCCAGCAGCCAAGATTCCCCTCTAGCGAGGACAGATACGCAGTATTTT.

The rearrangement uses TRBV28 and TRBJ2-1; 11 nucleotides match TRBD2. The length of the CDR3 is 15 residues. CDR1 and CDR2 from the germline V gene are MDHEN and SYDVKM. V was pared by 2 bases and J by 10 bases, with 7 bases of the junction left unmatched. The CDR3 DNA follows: TGTGCCAGCAGTTTAATAACTAGCGGGAGAGGGGAGCAGTTCTTC. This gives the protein CASSLITSGRGEQFF.

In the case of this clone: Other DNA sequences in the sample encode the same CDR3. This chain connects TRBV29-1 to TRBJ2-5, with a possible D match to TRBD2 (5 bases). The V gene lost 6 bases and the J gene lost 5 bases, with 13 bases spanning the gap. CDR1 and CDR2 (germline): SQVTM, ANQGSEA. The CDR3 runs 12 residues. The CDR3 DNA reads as TGCAGCGTCCGGACTGGGGAGGAGACCCAGTACTTC. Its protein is CSVRTGEETQYF.

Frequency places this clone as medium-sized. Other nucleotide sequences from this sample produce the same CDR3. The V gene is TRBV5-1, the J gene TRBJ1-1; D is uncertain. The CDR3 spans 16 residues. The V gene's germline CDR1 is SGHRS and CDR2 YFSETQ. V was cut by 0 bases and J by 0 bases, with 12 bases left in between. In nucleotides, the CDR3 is TGCGCCAGCAGCTTGGGTCATCGGGATTTGAACACTGAAGCTTTCTTT. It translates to CASSLGHRDLNTEAFF.

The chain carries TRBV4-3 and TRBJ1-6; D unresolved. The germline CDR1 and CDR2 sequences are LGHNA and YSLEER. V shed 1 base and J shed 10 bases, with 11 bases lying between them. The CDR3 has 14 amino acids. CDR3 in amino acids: CASSQAGSRSPLHF. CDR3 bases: TGCGCCAGCAGCCAAGCTGGTAGTAGATCACCCCTCCACTTT.